Sequencing of this T cell receptor (beta chain) was carried out in a study of blood T cells in healthy people across ages (dated by TCRdb to between 2014 and 2016). About the full investigation: In model experiments, template switching captured about one uniquely barcoded TCR beta cDNA molecule for every two T cells. Using deep sequencing normalized with unique cDNA molecular identifiers, the study measured how TCR beta repertoire diversity changes with age. Donors were grouped into four age groups: young (average about 15 years), middle-aged (roughly 37), aged (around 56) and long-lived (over 80). To avoid experimental bias, donors of different ages were distributed randomly across sequencing lanes. Using the same blood draw, the study looked at two additional independent replicas of 1 million unique cDNA reads for two donors, one aged 18 to 30 and the other aged 80 or older. General conclusions and limits of the study: Because the CMV infection status of the donors was unknown, age-related changes in expanded clonotypes may potentially have been confounded. The long-lived group showed more naive CD4+ T cells, fewer expanded clones and increased TCR diversity than the aged group, suggesting age selection. As age increased, observed TCR beta diversity per million T cells dropped in a roughly linear way, and a significant reduction was already evident by age 40. Since profiling was done on bulk unsorted PBMCs, naive and antigen-experienced compartments could not be conclusively compared. Total diversity estimates from one million sequenced T cells were considered lower bounds and underestimates. A strong correlation was found between observed TCR beta diversity and the percentage of naive T cells measured by flow cytometry.

The library relied on 5' RACE. Sequencing instrument: Illumina HiSeq 2500. A second PCR of roughly 6 to 11 cycles was run with a J-beta primer mix and a sample-barcoded 5' primer. Each TCR beta cDNA molecule received a unique molecular identifier from a template-switch 5' adaptor carrying 12 random nucleotides. Each sample yielded at least 2.5 million CDR3-containing paired-end reads. The Mint cDNA synthesis kit, primed by a TRBC-specific oligonucleotide, was used to synthesize first-strand cDNA from all RNA. After uracil-DNA glycosylase treatment, a first 18-cycle PCR used universal primers M1SS and BC2_uni_R on all cDNA. Per the authors' processing: For normalization, 1 million high-quality reads, each with a distinct molecular identifier, were randomly selected from each sample. Instead of being binned into consensus sequences, reads that shared molecular identifiers were thrown out. CDR3 identification, clonotype clustering and error correction used MiTCR with a Q25 quality threshold and the strictest error-elimination algorithm. A nonparametric unseen species model with Euler transformation was used to estimate lower-bound total TCR beta diversity. Through fastp at Q25 and MiXCR, TCRdb rebuilt clones from the public reads, retaining in-frame beta chains. Here each entry gathers all rows of one CDR3 protein and keeps the most common genes and DNA. TCRdb, rather than the study authors, made the V and J calls. Recorded for this sample are about 780,000 distinct CDR3 sequences; more than 35% of them occurred a single time. The ten largest clones represent 15% to 20% of the sample.

Comments on this clonotype: No antigen is known for it. Within one base of it there is no much larger clone, and no base qualities were kept.

The donors were around 39 Caucasian individuals from Russia, aged about 6 to 100 years, who were systemically healthy. Roughly 9.5 milliliters of peripheral blood were drawn from each donor into EDTA-treated Vacutainer tubes. Ficoll-Paque density-gradient centrifugation was used to isolate PBMCs, with at least 6 million per sample. Total RNA was extracted from PBMCs with Trizol reagent, with at least 5.5 micrograms obtained per sample. For every donor, an aliquot of PBMCs went through flow cytometry to measure the percentages of naive CD45RAhigh/CD27high T cells. This TCR was recovered from an elderly man in good health. Source material: blood.

The CDR3 protein sequence reads: CASSLGLGEGDTQYF. The bases read TGTGCCAGCAGCCTCGGCCTGGGGGAGGGGGATACGCAGTATTTT. The V and J segments used are TRBV7-3 and TRBJ2-3, with 7 junctional bases fitting TRBD2. From its cysteine to its phenylalanine, the CDR3 spans 15 amino acids. Only the CDR3 part of the read is kept: 45 bases, read in frame from the first base. V is trimmed back by 5 bases and J by 6 bases, and the junction contains 11 bases that no gene match accounts for. CDR1 SGHTA and CDR2 FQGTGA were looked up in the germline V gene.